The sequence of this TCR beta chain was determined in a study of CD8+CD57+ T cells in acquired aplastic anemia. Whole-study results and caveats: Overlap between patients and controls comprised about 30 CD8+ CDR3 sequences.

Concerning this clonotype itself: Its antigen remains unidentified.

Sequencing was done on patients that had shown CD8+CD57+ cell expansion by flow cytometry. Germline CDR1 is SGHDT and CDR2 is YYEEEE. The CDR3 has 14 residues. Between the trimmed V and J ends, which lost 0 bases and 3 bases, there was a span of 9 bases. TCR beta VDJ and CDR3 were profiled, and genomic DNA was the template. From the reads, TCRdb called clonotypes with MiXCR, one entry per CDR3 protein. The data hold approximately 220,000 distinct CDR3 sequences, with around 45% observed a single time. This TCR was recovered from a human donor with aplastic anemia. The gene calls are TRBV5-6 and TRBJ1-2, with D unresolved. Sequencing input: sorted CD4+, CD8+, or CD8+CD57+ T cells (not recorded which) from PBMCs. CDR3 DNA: TGTGCCAGCAGCTTGGGTGTGGGTGACTATGGCTACACCTTC. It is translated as CASSLGVGDYGYTF.